The rows below give T cell receptor beta chains drawn from one sample of a study of identical twins. Via MiXCR, TCRdb re-called the 5' RACE reads, giving one row per CDR3 protein. The table shows about 530,000 distinct CDR3 sequences, with under 25% occurring only once. These data were also reused for a study on yellow fever vaccine responses in identical twins.

Sequenced: CD4+ T cells sorted from blood. These receptors were obtained from a woman aged 18-29 years in good health. The CDR3 runs from the conserved cysteine through the conserved F or W. Each record gives: D gene, V gene, clone size, J gene, CDR3 protein, CDR3 DNA. The D gene is left open where the match is weak. Only part of the rows carry a size: once, few, many, or a class if the clone is expanded.

.	TRBV6-1	few	TRBJ1-2	CASRVWGGRGYGYTF	TGTGCCAGCAGGGTTTGGGGGGGCAGAGGCTATGGCTACACCTTC
.	TRBV12-3/TRBV12-4	.	TRBJ2-5	CASSSPGGPETQYF	TGTGCCAGCAGTTCCCCCGGGGGCCCAGAGACCCAGTACTTC
TRBD2	TRBV5-1	.	TRBJ2-1	CASSLTGGPLNEQFF	TGCGCCAGCAGCTTGACGGGAGGCCCATTAAATGAGCAGTTCTTC
TRBD2	TRBV15	.	TRBJ2-1	CATSSHPYSGRVDNEQFF	TGTGCCACCAGCAGCCATCCCTACAGCGGGAGGGTGGACAATGAGCAGTTCTTC
TRBD1	TRBV5-1	.	TRBJ2-7	CASSGQGAYEQYF	TGCGCCAGCAGCGGACAGGGAGCCTACGAGCAGTACTTC
TRBD2	TRBV24-1	few	TRBJ2-3	CATSDPLAGAATDTQYF	TGTGCCACCAGTGATCCACTAGCGGGAGCTGCCACAGATACGCAGTATTTT
.	TRBV12-3/TRBV12-4	many	TRBJ2-2	CASSLKVPGELFF	TGTGCCAGCAGTTTAAAGGTGCCCGGGGAGCTGTTTTTT
.	TRBV12-3/TRBV12-4	many	TRBJ2-7	CASSLFTEQYF	TGTGCCAGCAGTTTGTTTACGGAGCAGTACTTC
.	TRBV6-1	few	TRBJ2-1	CASMTTGPVNEQFF	TGTGCCAGCATGACAACAGGGCCCGTCAATGAGCAGTTCTTC
TRBD1	TRBV10-3	.	TRBJ2-6	CASGTGPSGANVLTF	TGTGCCTCCGGGACAGGACCGTCTGGGGCCAACGTCCTGACTTTC
.	TRBV7-9	few	TRBJ1-1	CASSLASQAHTEAFF	TGTGCCAGCAGCTTAGCTTCCCAGGCCCACACTGAAGCTTTCTTT
TRBD1	TRBV4-2	few	TRBJ2-7	CASSPRQGASYEQYF	TGTGCCAGCAGCCCGAGACAGGGGGCCTCCTACGAGCAGTACTTC
TRBD1	TRBV5-1	.	TRBJ2-3	CASSDQGVGTDTQYF	TGCGCCAGCAGCGATCAGGGGGTCGGCACAGATACGCAGTATTTT
.	TRBV29-1	.	TRBJ2-3	CSVASSSGAEDTQYF	TGCAGCGTTGCGTCTTCCTCGGGGGCGGAAGATACGCAGTATTTT
.	TRBV5-1	many	TRBJ1-1	CASSLDVGGTEAFF	TGCGCCAGCAGCTTGGACGTGGGGGGGACTGAAGCTTTCTTT
TRBD2	TRBV5-1	.	TRBJ2-1	CASNPQRGDSYNEQFF	TGCGCCAGCAACCCCCAGCGGGGGGACTCCTACAATGAGCAGTTCTTC
.	TRBV5-1	few	TRBJ2-3	CASIPGDNTDTQYF	TGCGCCAGCATTCCGGGGGACAACACAGATACGCAGTATTTT
TRBD2	TRBV24-1	few	TRBJ2-1	CATTTGTSGRAFYNEQFF	TGTGCCACTACTACCGGGACTAGCGGGAGGGCCTTTTACAATGAGCAGTTCTTC
.	TRBV20-1	few	TRBJ1-2	CSARVGGSYGYTF	TGCAGTGCTAGAGTAGGAGGGAGCTATGGCTACACCTTC
.	TRBV14	.	TRBJ2-1	CASSQGANNEQFF	TGTGCCAGCAGCCAAGGGGCGAACAATGAGCAGTTCTTC
TRBD1	TRBV2	few	TRBJ2-2	CASSKYRGSSTGELFF	TGTGCCAGCAGTAAATACAGGGGGTCGAGCACCGGGGAGCTGTTTTTT
.	TRBV24-1	few	TRBJ2-2	CATSEVASATNTGELFF	TGTGCCACCAGTGAGGTCGCTTCCGCAACGAACACCGGGGAGCTGTTTTTT
TRBD2	TRBV29-1	few	TRBJ2-1	CSAKAGGLEQFF	TGCAGCGCCAAAGCGGGGGGGCTGGAGCAGTTCTTC
.	TRBV7-2	few	TRBJ2-7	CASSLVVGASFYEQYF	TGTGCCAGCAGCTTAGTCGTCGGCGCCAGCTTCTACGAGCAGTACTTC
.	TRBV18	once	TRBJ2-6	CASSPPARGANVLTF	TGTGCCAGCTCACCACCGGCCCGCGGGGCCAACGTCCTGACTTTC
TRBD1	TRBV12-3/TRBV12-4	.	TRBJ1-4	CASSRGQATNEKLFF	TGTGCCAGCAGCCGGGGACAGGCAACTAATGAAAAACTGTTTTTT
.	TRBV4-2	.	TRBJ2-4	CASSPDGHWGKNIQYF	TGTGCCAGCAGCCCCGATGGGCACTGGGGCAAAAACATTCAGTACTTC
TRBD1	TRBV5-1	few	TRBJ1-4	CASSEGQNFEKLFF	TGCGCCAGCAGCGAGGGACAGAACTTTGAAAAACTGTTTTTT
.	TRBV6-6	.	TRBJ1-4	CASNRGEEKLFF	TGTGCCAGCAATCGGGGGGAGGAAAAACTGTTTTTT
TRBD2	TRBV10-3	few	TRBJ2-3	CAISALAGEPGTDTQYF	TGTGCCATCAGTGCCTTGGCGGGGGAGCCGGGCACAGATACGCAGTATTTT
.	TRBV20-1	many	TRBJ1-5	CSAFGQNNQPQHF	TGCAGTGCTTTCGGACAGAATAATCAGCCCCAGCATTTT